A single sample gave rise to the 14 T cell receptor beta chains below, sequenced in a study of identical twins (dated by TCRdb to the mid-2010s). Libraries came from 5' RACE. The sequencer listed for this sample is Illumina HiSeq 2000. Clones were called with MiXCR by TCRdb after fastp trimmed the public reads at Q25, and only in-frame beta chains were retained. Records with the same CDR3 protein are collapsed into one entry carrying the most frequent genes and DNA. The sample profile shows about 700,000 distinct CDR3 sequences; around 6% of them were found once. The ten largest clones represent approximately 1.6% of the sample. Sequences were obtained from naive T cells sorted from blood. According to the study, the label for this sample's cell subset or site signals: cells isolated with a human naive T-cell isolation kit. These receptors were obtained from a young man in good health.

This clonotype showed up many times. The rearrangement uses TRBV5-1 and TRBJ1-4; D might be TRBD1 (6 bases). The ends were cut back, 4 bases at V and 7 bases at J, with 14 bases in the middle. Germline V gene sequence: CDR1 SGHRS, CDR2 YFSETQ. The CDR3 has 14 residues. CDR3 in amino acids: CASSKGQSPEKLFF. The CDR3 DNA sequence: TGCGCCAGCAGCAAGGGACAATCCCCTGAAAAACTGTTTTTT.

This clonotype appeared many times. The chain combines TRBV4-3 with TRBJ1-6; possibly TRBD1 for D (5 bases). The length of the CDR3 is 14 residues. Germline V lookup: CDR1 LGHNA, CDR2 YSLEER. V lost 1 base and J lost 8, with 9 bases in between. Written as DNA, the CDR3 is TGCGCCAGCAGCCAAGGACAGCTTCATTCACCCCTCCACTTT. Translation: CASSQGQLHSPLHF.

This clonotype was counted many times. The V call is TRBV20-1, the J call TRBJ2-7, with D tentatively TRBD2 (6 bases). The CDR3 totals 13 residues. Deletions cut 6 bases from V and 1 base from J, with 13 bases between. Germline values: CDR1 DFQATT, CDR2 SNEGSKA (reference sequence). Here the CDR3 reads CSAPGLASYEQYF. DNA for the CDR3: TGCAGTGCCCCGGGACTGGCTTCCTACGAGCAGTACTTC.

There are many counts of this clonotype. The V and J genes are TRBV10-3 and TRBJ2-1, with 7 bases lining up with TRBD1. Per the germline V gene, CDR1 is ENHRY and CDR2 is SYGVKD. The CDR3 sequence is 13 residues long. V dropped 6 bases and J dropped 8; count of bases not matched to a gene: 7. The CDR3 protein is CAIRTMTGYEQFF. CDR3 nucleotides: TGTGCCATCAGGACTATGACAGGGTATGAGCAGTTCTTC.

This clonotype was counted only a few times. The rearrangement uses TRBV6-4 and TRBJ2-5, with a weak D call TRBD1 (6 bases). Germline assignment: CDR1 MRHNA and CDR2 SNTAGT. The length of the CDR3 is 15 residues. Trimming pared 5 bases from V and 4 bases from J, leaving 17 bases between. CDR3 amino acids: CASSFIGGPPETQYF. The CDR3 DNA is TGTGCCAGCAGTTTTATAGGGGGACCGCCAGAGACCCAGTACTTC.

This clonotype was recorded many times. The rearrangement uses TRBV12-3 or TRBV12-4 and TRBJ1-1; D is unclear. This CDR3 region has 12 residues. V was cut by 6 bases and J by 0 bases, with 5 bases left in between. The CDR3 reads CASRVLNTEAFF. The CDR3 region has the DNA TGTGCCAGCAGGGTCCTGAACACTGAAGCTTTCTTT.

There are many counts of this clonotype. The rearrangement uses TRBV27 and TRBJ2-1, with D hard to call. Trimming took 6 bases from V and 0 from J, leaving 9 bases between them. This CDR3 contains 14 residues. CDR1 is MNHEY, CDR2 SMNVEV, per germline (reference sequence). The CDR3 region is CASRPDGSYNEQFF. The CDR3 nucleotides read TGTGCCAGCAGGCCGGACGGCTCCTACAATGAGCAGTTCTTC.

This clonotype appeared many times. The V gene is TRBV12-3 or TRBV12-4, the J gene TRBJ1-1, with no clear D. Trimming stripped 6 bases from V and 1 base from J, with 9 bases between. The CDR3 length is 13 residues. CDR3 sequence: CASSPTQNTEAFF. The CDR3 coding sequence is TGTGCCAGCAGCCCAACACAGAACACTGAAGCTTTCTTT.

The table lists this clonotype with many counts. The rearrangement uses TRBV29-1 and TRBJ2-1, with D tentatively TRBD1 or TRBD2 (7 bases each). Trimming left V 7 bases short and J 8 bases short, with 24 bases between. Per the germline V gene, CDR1 is SQVTM and CDR2 is ANQGSEA. CDR3 size: 15 residues. Here the CDR3 reads CSGRSSPQGGDEQFF. The CDR3 nucleotides are TGCAGCGGCCGCTCAAGTCCCCAGGGGGGGGATGAGCAGTTCTTC.

CDR3 DNA: TGTGCCTGGCGGGACAGCGTTGATCAGTACTTC. It codes for CAWRDSVDQYF. The chain employs TRBV30 and TRBJ2-7, with TRBD1 matching over 7 bases. The CDR3 loop spans 11 amino acids. V lost 5 bases, J lost 10 bases, and 8 bases stayed unmatched. The V gene's germline CDR1 is GTSNPN and CDR2 SVGIG (reference sequence).

V usage is TRBV5-1 and J usage is TRBJ2-3; 10 bases map to TRBD1. J gave up 2 bases and V 4 bases, and 7 bases lay outside the gene matches. In germline, CDR1 is SGHRS, CDR2 YFSETQ. The CDR3 consists of 16 residues. This CDR3 is CASSRSDRGTTDTQYF. The CDR3 nucleotides read TGCGCCAGCAGCCGATCGGACAGGGGGACCACAGATACGCAGTATTTT.

This clonotype was observed at least ten times. The chain couples TRBV29-1 to TRBJ2-3; D is uncertain. The germline CDR1 and CDR2 sequences are SQVTM and ANQGSEA. V was clipped by 5 bases and J by 3 bases, with 9 bases between them. The CDR3 runs to 12 residues. CDR3 sequence (DNA): TGCAGCGTTACTGCAGCTACAGATACGCAGTATTTT. Translating gives CSVTAATDTQYF.

This clonotype was detected a few times. The CDR3 reads CASSRSPGTYLSSYEQYF. The DNA for the CDR3 is TGTGCCAGCAGCCGAAGCCCTGGGACTTATCTTAGCTCCTACGAGCAGTACTTC. The chain links TRBV27 to TRBJ2-7, with D possibly TRBD2 on 6 matching bases. CDR1 MNHEY and CDR2 SMNVEV come from the germline V gene (reference sequence). The CDR3 has 18 residues. V was clipped by 6 bases and J by 0 bases, with 24 bases between them.

In this sample, this clonotype turned up many times. The V call is TRBV29-1, the J call TRBJ1-1; a weak D match, TRBD1 (5 bases). The CDR3 runs to 15 residues. The V gene lost 4 bases and the J gene lost 4 bases, with 19 bases spanning the gap. Germline values: CDR1 SQVTM, CDR2 ANQGSEA. DNA for the CDR3: TGCAGCGTTGGTGGTGGGGCAGGGAGGATCACTGAAGCTTTCTTT. It codes for CSVGGGAGRITEAFF.